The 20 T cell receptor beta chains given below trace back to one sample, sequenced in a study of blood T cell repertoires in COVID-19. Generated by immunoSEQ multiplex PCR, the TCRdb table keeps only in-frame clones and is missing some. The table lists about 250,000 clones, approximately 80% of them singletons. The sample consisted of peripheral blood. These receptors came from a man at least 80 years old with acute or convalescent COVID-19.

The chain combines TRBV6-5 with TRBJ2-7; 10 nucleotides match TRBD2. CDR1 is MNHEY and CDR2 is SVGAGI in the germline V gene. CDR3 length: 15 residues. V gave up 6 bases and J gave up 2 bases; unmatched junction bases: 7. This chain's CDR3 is CASRRGLAVPYEQYF. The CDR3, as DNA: TGTGCCAGCAGGAGAGGACTAGCGGTCCCCTACGAGCAGTACTTC.

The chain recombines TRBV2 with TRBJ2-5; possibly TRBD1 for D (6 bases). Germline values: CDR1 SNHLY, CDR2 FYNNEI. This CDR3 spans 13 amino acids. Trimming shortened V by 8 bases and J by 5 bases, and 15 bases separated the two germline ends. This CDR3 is CASGFRRGETQYF. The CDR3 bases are TGTGCCAGCGGATTTAGAAGGGGGGAGACCCAGTACTTC. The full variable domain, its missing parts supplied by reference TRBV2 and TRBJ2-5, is EPEVTQTPSHQVTQMGQEVILRCVPISNHLYFYWYRQILGQKVEFLVSFYNNEISEKSEIFDDQFSVERPDGSNFTLKIRSTKLEDSAMYFCASGFRRGETQYFGPGTRLLVL.

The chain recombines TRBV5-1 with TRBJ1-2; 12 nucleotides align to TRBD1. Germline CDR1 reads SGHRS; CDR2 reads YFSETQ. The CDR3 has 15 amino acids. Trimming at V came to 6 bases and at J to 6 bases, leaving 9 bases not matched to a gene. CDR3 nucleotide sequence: TGCGCCAGCAACGAGGGACAGGGGGCGTACAATGGCTACACCTTC. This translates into CASNEGQGAYNGYTF.

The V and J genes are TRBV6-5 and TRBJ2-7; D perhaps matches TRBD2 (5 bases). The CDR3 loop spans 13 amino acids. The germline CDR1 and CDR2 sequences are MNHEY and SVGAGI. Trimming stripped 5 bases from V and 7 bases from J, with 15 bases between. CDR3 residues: CASSRDSLGEQYF. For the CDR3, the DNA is TGTGCCAGCAGTCGGGATTCTTTGGGGGAGCAGTACTTC.

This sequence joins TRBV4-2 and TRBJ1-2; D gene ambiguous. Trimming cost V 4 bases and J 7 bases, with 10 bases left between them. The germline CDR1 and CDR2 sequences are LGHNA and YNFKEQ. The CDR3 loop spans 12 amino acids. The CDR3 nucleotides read TGTGCCAGCAGCCGAGGAAGAGTTGGCTACACCTTC. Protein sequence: CASSRGRVGYTF.

The CDR3 coding sequence is TGTGCCAGCAGTTTGGGGACAGAAAATCAGCCCCAGCATTTT. The encoded protein is CASSLGTENQPQHF. J is TRBJ1-5 and V is TRBV27; 7 nucleotides match TRBD1. The CDR3 loop spans 14 amino acids. With V trimmed by 3 bases and J by 4 bases, 3 bases remained unmatched. CDR1 MNHEY and CDR2 SMNVEV come from the germline V gene (reference sequence).

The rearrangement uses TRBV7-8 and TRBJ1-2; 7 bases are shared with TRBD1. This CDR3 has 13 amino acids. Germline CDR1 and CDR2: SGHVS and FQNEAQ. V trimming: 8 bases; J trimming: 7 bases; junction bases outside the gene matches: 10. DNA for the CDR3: TGTGCCAGCCGTTCCCGACAGGGAGGTGGCTACACCTTC. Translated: CASRSRQGGGYTF. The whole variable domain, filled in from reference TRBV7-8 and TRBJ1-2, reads GAGVSQSPRYKVAKRGQDVALRCDPISGHVSLFWYQQALGQGPEFLTYFQNEAQLDKSGLPSDRFFAERPEGSVSTLKIQRTQQEDSAVYLCASRSRQGGGYTFGSGTRLTVV.

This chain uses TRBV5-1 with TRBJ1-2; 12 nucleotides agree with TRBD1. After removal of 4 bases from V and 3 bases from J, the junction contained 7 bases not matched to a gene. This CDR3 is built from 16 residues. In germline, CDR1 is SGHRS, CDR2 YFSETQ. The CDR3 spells CASSDGDRGRDYGYTF. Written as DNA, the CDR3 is TGCGCCAGCAGCGACGGGGACAGGGGGCGCGACTATGGCTACACCTTC. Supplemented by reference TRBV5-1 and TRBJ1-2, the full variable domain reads KAGVTQTPRYLIKTRGQQVTLSCSPISGHRSVSWYQQTPGQGLQFLFEYFSETQRNKGNFPGRFSGRQFSNSRSEMNVSTLELGDSALYLCASSDGDRGRDYGYTFGSGTRLTVV.

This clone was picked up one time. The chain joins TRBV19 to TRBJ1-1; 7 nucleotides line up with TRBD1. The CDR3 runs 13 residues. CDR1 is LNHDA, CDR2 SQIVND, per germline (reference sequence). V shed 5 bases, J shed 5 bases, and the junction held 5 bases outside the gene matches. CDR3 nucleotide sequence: TGTGCCAGTAGTGCCGACAGGGTTACTGAAGCTTTCTTT. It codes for CASSADRVTEAFF.

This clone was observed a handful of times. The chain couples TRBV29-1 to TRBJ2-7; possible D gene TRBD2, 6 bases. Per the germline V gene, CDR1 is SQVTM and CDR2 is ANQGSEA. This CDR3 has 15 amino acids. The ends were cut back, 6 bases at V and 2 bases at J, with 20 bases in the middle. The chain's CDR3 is CSVGGAGSETYEQYF. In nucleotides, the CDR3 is TGCAGCGTGGGGGGAGCCGGGTCCGAAACCTACGAGCAGTACTTC.

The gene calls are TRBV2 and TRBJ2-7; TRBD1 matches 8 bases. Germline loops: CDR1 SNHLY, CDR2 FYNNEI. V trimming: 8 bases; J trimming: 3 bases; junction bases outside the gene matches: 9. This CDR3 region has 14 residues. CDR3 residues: CASRDRQGLYEQYF. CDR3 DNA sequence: TGTGCCAGCCGAGACAGACAGGGGCTCTACGAGCAGTACTTC.

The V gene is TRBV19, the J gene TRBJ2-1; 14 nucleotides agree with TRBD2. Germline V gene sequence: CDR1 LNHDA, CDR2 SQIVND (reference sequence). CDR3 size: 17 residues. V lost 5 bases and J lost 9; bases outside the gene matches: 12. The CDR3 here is CASSPPRLAGGRVEQFF. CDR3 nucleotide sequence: TGTGCCAGTAGTCCACCTAGACTAGCGGGGGGGCGGGTTGAGCAGTTCTTC.

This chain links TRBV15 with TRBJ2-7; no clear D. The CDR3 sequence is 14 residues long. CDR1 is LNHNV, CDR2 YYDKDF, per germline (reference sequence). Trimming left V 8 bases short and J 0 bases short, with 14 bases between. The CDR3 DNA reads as TGTGCCACCGGGCCCCGGCGAAGCTCCTACGAGCAGTACTTC. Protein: CATGPRRSSYEQYF.

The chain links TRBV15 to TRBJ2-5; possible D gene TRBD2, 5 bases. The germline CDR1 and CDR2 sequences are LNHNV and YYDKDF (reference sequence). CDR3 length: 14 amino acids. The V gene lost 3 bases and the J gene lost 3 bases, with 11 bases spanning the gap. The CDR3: CATSSWTGKETQYF. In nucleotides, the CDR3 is TGTGCCACCAGCAGTTGGACGGGAAAAGAGACCCAGTACTTC.

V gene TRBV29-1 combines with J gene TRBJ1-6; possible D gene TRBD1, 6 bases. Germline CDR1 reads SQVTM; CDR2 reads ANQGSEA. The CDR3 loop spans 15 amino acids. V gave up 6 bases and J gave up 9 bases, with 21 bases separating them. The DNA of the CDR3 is TGCAGCGTCCTAGTTGGGGGCCCGGTGGGTTCACCCCTCCACTTT. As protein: CSVLVGGPVGSPLHF. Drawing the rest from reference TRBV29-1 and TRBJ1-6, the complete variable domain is SAVISQKPSRDICQRGTSLTIQCQVDSQVTMMFWYRQQPGQSLTLIATANQGSEATYESGFVIDKFPISRPNLTFSTLTVSNMSPEDSSIYLCSVLVGGPVGSPLHFGNGTRLTVT.

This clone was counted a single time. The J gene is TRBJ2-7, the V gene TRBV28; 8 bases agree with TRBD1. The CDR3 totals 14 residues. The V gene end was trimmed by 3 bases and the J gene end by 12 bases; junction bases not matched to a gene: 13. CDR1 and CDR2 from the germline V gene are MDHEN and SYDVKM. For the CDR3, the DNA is TGTGCCAGCAGTTTGGGCCAGGGGGCGGGGCAGGGGTACTTC. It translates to CASSLGQGAGQGYF.

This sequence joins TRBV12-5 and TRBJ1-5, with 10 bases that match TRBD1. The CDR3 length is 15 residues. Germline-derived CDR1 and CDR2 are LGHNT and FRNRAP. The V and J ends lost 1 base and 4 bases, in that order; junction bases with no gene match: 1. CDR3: CASGLAGQGNQPQHF. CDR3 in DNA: TGTGCTAGTGGTTTGGCGGGACAGGGGAATCAGCCCCAGCATTTT. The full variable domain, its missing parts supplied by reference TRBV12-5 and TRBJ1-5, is DARVTQTPRHKVTEMGQEVTMRCQPILGHNTVFWYRQTMMQGLELLAYFRNRAPLDDSGMPKDRFSAEMPDATLATLKIQPSEPRDSAVYFCASGLAGQGNQPQHFGDGTRLSIL.

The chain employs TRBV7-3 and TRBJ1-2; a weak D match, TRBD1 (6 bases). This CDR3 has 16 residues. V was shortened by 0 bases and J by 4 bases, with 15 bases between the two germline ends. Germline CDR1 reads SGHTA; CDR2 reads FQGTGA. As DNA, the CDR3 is TGTGCCAGCAGCTTAACGTCCGGGGGGCTTGGCTATGGCTACACCTTC. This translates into CASSLTSGGLGYGYTF. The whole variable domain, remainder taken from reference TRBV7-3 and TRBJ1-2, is GAGVSQTPSNKVTEKGKYVELRCDPISGHTALYWYRQSLGQGPEFLIYFQGTGAADDSGLPNDRFFAVRPEGSVSTLKIQRTERGDSAVYLCASSLTSGGLGYGYTFGSGTRLTVV.

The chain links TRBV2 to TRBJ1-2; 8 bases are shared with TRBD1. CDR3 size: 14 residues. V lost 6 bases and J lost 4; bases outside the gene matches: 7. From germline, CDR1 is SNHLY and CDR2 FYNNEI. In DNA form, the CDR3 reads TGTGCCAGCAGCCGACAGGGGTATGCCTATGGCTACACCTTC. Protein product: CASSRQGYAYGYTF.

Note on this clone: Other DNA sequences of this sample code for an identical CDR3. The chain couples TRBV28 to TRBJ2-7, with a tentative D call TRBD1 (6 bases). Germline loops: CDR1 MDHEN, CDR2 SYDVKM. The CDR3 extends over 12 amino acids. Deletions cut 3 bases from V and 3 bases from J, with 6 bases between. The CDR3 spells CASSLTGYEQYF. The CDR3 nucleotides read TGTGCCAGCAGTTTGACAGGCTACGAGCAGTACTTC.